The entry that follows covers one T cell receptor beta chain sequence. Antigen: not known. Gene names follow the mouse nomenclature. This entry belongs to a study of tissue T cells after allogeneic stem cell transplantation. Study findings and constraints: Anatomically similar tissues had similar TCR repertoires within each patient. Blood and spleen captured only part of the tissue TCR repertoire.

TCRdb's table, derived via immunoSEQ multiplex PCR, lists solely in-frame clones and lacks some. The sample holds 8,500 to 10,000 clones, roughly 44% seen once. Documented time point: mouse harvest day 7 after allogeneic transplant. Each mouse received 10^7 T-cell-depleted marrow cells plus 10^6 splenic CD5+ T cells by tail vein. B6 (H2b) cells into BALB/c (H2d) mice; tissues taken at day 7 or 14. The source of this sequence is a female BALB/c mouse given C57BL/6 T cells with graft-versus-host disease after an allogeneic hematopoietic cell transplant. The sample was gut tissue.

CDR3: CASSLIGSSYEQYF. Partial CDR3 DNA: TGTGCCAGCAGTCTGATAGGGAGCTCCTATGAACAGTAC. The genes are TRBV26 and TRBJ2-7; D remains ambiguous. The read terminates 1 residue before the CDR3 end, so the remaining end is supplied by the germline J gene. This CDR3 has 14 residues. From germline, CDR1 is KGHPV and CDR2 FQNQEV (reference sequence). The V end was cut by 2 bases, the J end by 0 bases, with 8 bases between.